This entry describes one T cell receptor beta chain. The antigen remains undetermined. The data were obtained in a study of shared clonotypes between healthy human individuals. Naive CD4+ cells were CD45RA-selected; the remaining cells were memory. V was clipped by 5 bases and J by 2 bases; unmatched bases: 5. Per the germline V gene, CDR1 is MDHEN and CDR2 is SYDVKM. The CDR3 length is 14 residues. Whole-study results and caveats: Relative to their counterparts shared across all four donors, non-shared clonotypes exhibited diminished generation probabilities.

Measured with immunoSEQ multiplex PCR; TCRdb has only the in-frame clones, and not every one. The repertoire includes 1.4 million or so clones, just under 99% of them detected once, and about 0.35% sits in the top ten. The chain carries TRBV28 and TRBJ2-5; TRBD2 agrees at 7 bases. This receptor was taken from a man aged 25-45 years in good health. The sequenced material came from naive CD4+ T cells sorted from blood. Subset described: CD45RA+ positively selected. In nucleotides, the CDR3 is TGTGCCAGCAGTCTCCCGGGAGGACAAGAGACCCAGTACTTC. Translating gives CASSLPGGQETQYF.